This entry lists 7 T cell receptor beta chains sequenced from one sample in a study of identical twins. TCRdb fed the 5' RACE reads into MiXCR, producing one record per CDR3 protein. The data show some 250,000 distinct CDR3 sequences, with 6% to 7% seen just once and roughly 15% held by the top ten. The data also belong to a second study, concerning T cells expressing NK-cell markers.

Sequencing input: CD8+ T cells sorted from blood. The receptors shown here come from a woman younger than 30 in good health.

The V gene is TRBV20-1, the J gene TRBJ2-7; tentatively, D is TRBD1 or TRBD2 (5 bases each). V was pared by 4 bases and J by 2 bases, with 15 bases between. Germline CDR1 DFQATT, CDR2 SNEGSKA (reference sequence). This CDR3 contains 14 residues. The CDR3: CSATDPGAPYEQYF. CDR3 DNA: TGCAGTGCTACCGACCCCGGGGCCCCCTACGAGCAGTACTTC.

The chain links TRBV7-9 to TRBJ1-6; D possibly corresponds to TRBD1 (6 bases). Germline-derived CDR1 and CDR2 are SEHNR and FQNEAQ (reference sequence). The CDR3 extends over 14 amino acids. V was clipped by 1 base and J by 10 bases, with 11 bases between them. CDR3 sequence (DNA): TGTGCCAGCAGCTTAGACAGGGAGGACTCACCCCTCCACTTT. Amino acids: CASSLDREDSPLHF.

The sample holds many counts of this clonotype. CDR3 in amino acids: CASSLSGNGYTF. CDR3 in DNA: TGTGCCAGCAGTTTATCGGGGAATGGCTACACCTTC. V and J are TRBV27 and TRBJ1-2; D unresolved. This CDR3 is built from 12 residues. The V and J ends lost 0 bases and 6 bases respectively, with 5 bases between them. CDR1 and CDR2 (germline): MNHEY, SMNVEV (reference sequence).

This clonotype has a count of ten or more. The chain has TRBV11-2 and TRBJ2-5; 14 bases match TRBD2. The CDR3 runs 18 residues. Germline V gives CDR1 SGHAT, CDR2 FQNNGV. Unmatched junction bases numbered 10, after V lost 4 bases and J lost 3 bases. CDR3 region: CASSSPGLAGVSKETQYF. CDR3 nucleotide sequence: TGTGCCAGCAGCTCACCGGGACTAGCGGGAGTATCTAAAGAGACCCAGTACTTC.

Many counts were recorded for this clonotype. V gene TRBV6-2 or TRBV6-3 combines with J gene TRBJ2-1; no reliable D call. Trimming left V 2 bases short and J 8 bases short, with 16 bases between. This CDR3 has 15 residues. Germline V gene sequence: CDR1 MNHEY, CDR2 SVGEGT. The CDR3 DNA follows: TGTGCCAGCAGTTACCCTAGACGGGTGGGGTATGAGCAGTTCTTC. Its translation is CASSYPRRVGYEQFF.

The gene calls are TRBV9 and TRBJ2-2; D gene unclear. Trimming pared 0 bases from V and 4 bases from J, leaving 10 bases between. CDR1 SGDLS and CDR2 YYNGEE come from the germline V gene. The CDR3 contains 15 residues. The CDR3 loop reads CASSVGTMRTGELFF. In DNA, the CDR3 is TGTGCCAGCAGCGTAGGTACTATGCGCACCGGGGAGCTGTTTTTT.

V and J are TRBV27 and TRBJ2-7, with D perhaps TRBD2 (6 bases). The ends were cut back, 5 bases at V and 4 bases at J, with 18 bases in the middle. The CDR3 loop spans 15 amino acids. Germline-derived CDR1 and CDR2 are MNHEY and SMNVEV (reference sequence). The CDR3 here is CASSLLSEGLYEQYF. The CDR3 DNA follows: TGTGCCAGCAGTCTATTATCGGAGGGGTTGTACGAGCAGTACTTC.